The text below deals with one T cell receptor beta chain. Its antigen is currently unknown. PCR primers comprised 60 Vbeta and 13 Jbeta primers. The assay was immunoSEQ multiplex PCR, and TCRdb's table has in-frame clones only and misses some. The data hold some 190,000 clones, with approximately 86% observed a single time. The CDR3 is made up of 17 amino acids. Germline values: CDR1 GTSNPN, CDR2 SVGIG (reference sequence). V lost 0 bases to trimming and J lost 7 bases, with 19 bases between them. The data were taken from a study of cytomegalovirus exposure and HLA in healthy donors. General study points: Later on, a genetic analysis was performed. It linked a missense variant in DCLRE1C with V- and J-gene trimming of TCR beta. Earlier results showed most TCR beta V segments being productive about 87% or about 30% of the time. In a later analysis, HLA-associated beta chains showed higher expansion and lower generation probabilities than comparable chains.

This rearrangement joins TRBV30 to TRBJ1-6; D may be TRBD1 (6 bases). This TCR came from a boy between 2 and 10 years old in good health and CMV-seronegative. The sample consisted of PBMCs. The CDR3 DNA reads TGTGCCTGGAGTGTAGGCTTCTCGGGACACAAAAATTCACCCCTCCACTTT. Translation gives CAWSVGFSGHKNSPLHF. The entire variable domain, with the rest obtained from reference TRBV30 and TRBJ1-6, is as follows: SQTIHQWPATLVQPVGSPLSLECTVEGTSNPNLYWYRQAAGRGLQLLFYSVGIGQISSEVPQNLSASRPQDRQFILSSKKLLLSDSGFYLCAWSVGFSGHKNSPLHFGNGTRLTVT.